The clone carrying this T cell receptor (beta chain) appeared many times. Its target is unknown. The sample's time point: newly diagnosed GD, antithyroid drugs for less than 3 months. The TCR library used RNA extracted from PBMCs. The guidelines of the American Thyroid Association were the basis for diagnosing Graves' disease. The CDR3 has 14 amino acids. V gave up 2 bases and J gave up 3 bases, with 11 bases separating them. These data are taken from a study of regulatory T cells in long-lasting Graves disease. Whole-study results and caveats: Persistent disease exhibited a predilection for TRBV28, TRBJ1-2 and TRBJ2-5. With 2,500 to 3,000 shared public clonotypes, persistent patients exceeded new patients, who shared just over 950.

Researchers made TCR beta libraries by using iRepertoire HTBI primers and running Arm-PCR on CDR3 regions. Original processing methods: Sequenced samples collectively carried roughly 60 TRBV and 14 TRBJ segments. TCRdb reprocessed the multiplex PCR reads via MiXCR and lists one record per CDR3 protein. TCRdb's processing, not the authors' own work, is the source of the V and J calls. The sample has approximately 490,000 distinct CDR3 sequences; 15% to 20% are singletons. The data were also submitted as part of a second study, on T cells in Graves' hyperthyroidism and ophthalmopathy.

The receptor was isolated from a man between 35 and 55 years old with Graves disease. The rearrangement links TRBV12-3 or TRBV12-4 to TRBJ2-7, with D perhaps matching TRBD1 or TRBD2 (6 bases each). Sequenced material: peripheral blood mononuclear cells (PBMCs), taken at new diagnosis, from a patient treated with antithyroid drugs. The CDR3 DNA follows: TGTGCCAGCAGTTTACAGGGGAGGAACTACGAGCAGTACTTC. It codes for CASSLQGRNYEQYF.